These 5 T cell receptor beta chains were all obtained from the same sample, sequenced in a study of shared clonotypes between healthy human individuals. Assay used: immunoSEQ multiplex PCR; TCRdb lists only in-frame clones, some missing. The table has about 1,500,000 clones, roughly 96% seen once. Sequenced input: naive CD4+ T cells sorted from blood. Subset here: CD45RA+ positively selected. These receptors were taken from a man aged 30 to 45 in good health.

The chain recombines TRBV5-1 with TRBJ1-3; 7 bases are a match to TRBD1. Germline-derived CDR1 and CDR2 are SGHRS and YFSETQ. CDR3 size: 16 residues. V lost 4 bases, J lost 0 bases, and 7 bases stayed unmatched. The CDR3: CASSPGQLPSGNTIYF. CDR3 in DNA: TGCGCCAGCAGCCCGGGACAGCTACCCTCTGGAAACACCATATATTTT.

About this clone: This sample also contains other DNA sequences that code for the same CDR3. The gene calls are TRBV19 and TRBJ2-7; 8 bases fit TRBD2. Germline V gene data show CDR1 as LNHDA and CDR2 as SQIVND (reference sequence). After removal of 3 bases from V and 0 bases from J, the junction contained 4 bases not matched to a gene. CDR3 length: 15 residues. CDR3 in DNA: TGTGCCAGTAGTATTACTAGCGGAGGCTCCTACGAGCAGTACTTC. It translates to CASSITSGGSYEQYF.

The gene calls are TRBV30 and TRBJ2-1, with unresolved D. The CDR3 has 10 amino acids. Germline CDR1 GTSNPN, CDR2 SVGIG (reference sequence). The V and J ends lost 3 bases and 7 bases respectively, with 4 bases between them. CDR3 coding DNA: TGTGCCTGGAGAAGGAATGAGCAGTTCTTC. This gives the protein CAWRRNEQFF.

The gene calls are TRBV5-4 and TRBJ1-4; the D is unclear. Germline lookup yields CDR1 SGHNT and CDR2 YYREEE (reference sequence). With 0 bases removed from V and 5 bases from J, the gap between germline ends came to 8 bases. CDR3 length: 14 amino acids. The DNA for the CDR3 is TGTGCCAGCAGCTTGGAGGGAGGGAATGAAAAACTGTTTTTT. It is translated as CASSLEGGNEKLFF.

The V call is TRBV18, the J call TRBJ2-7; no definite D call. CDR3 length: 14 amino acids. The V end was cut by 6 bases, the J end by 7 bases, with 19 bases between. The germline V gene has CDR1 KGHSH and CDR2 LQKENI. CDR3 nucleotide sequence: TGTGCCAGCTCTATAGGCCCTCATGGTGTTGAGCAGTACTTC. Amino acid sequence: CASSIGPHGVEQYF. Drawing the rest from reference TRBV18 and TRBJ2-7, the complete variable domain is NAGVMQNPRHLVRRRGQEARLRCSPMKGHSHVYWYRQLPEEGLKFMVYLQKENIIDESGMPKERFSAEFPKEGPSILRIQQVVRGDSAAYFCASSIGPHGVEQYFGPGTRLTVT.